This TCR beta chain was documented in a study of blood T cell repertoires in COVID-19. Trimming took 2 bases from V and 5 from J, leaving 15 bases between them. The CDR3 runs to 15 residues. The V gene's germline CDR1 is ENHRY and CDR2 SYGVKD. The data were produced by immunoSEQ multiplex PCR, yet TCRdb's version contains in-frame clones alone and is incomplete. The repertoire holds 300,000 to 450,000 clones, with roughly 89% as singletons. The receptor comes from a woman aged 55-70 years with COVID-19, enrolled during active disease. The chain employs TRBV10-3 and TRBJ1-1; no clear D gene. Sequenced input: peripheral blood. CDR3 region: CAISETFSGRTEAFF. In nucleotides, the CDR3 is TGTGCCATCAGTGAGACCTTCTCAGGCAGAACTGAAGCTTTCTTT.